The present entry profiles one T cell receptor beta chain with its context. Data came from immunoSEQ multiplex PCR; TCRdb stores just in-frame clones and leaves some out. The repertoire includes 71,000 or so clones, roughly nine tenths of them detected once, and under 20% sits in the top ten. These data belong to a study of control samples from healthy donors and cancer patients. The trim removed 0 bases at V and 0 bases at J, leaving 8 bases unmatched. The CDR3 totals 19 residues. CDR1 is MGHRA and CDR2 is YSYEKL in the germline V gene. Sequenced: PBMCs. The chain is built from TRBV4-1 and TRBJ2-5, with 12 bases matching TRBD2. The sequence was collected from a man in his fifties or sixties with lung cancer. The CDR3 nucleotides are TGCGCCAGCAGCCAAGAGATCGGACTAGCGGGGCCAAACCAAGAGACCCAGTACTTC. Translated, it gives CASSQEIGLAGPNQETQYF.